This T cell receptor beta chain was observed in a study of human T cells and chemical hapten exposure listed by TCRdb under 2021. Broadly, across the study: For sensitization, 2% DPC in acetone was applied to a 2 cm by 2 cm area of upper inner arm skin. Weekly therapeutic DPC doses were additionally applied to the scalp of patients throughout the roughly 25-week study period. Patch testing was performed on the upper back with Finn chambers containing 0.01% DPC, and the patch tests were scored after 6 days according to International Contact Dermatitis Research Group standards. The mostly female patient cohort included alopecia areata with under or over 50% scalp involvement, alopecia totalis and alopecia universalis. Libraries were combined into a pool for sequencing, and differences in TCR yield between samples came mainly from small differences in library volumes within the pool. This study followed changes in the peripheral blood TCR repertoire in vivo during primary and secondary sensitization of alopecia patients to the hapten diphenylcyclopropenone (DPC). Blood samples were taken from patients before sensitization (week 0) and at 2, 6 and about 24 weeks after DPC sensitization. About 30 alopecia patients provided blood for TCR sequencing at one to four time points (pre-sensitization, 2, 6 and 24 weeks). General conclusions and limits of the study: Compared with pre-sensitization or healthy control sets, expanded TCRs formed significantly more large CDR3 similarity clusters, which is consistent with antigen-driven responses. The number of PT1 expanded TCRs positively correlated with patch test score, significant at thresholds 8, 16 and 32 but not 4. The number of TCRs above 1 in 1000 frequency did not change with DPC sensitization; there was no evidence of global repertoire structure alterations. Repeated subsampling changed both the strength of the expansion versus patch-test correlation and the threshold at which that correlation became significant. Alopecia, a presumed autoimmune disease, was present in all patients, so the immune response of the patients might differ from that of healthy individuals.

There are a few counts of this clonotype. This receptor's antigen is unknown. Base-call qualities are not available, and no considerably larger clone is one nucleotide away. The CDR3 numbers 14 residues from cysteine through phenylalanine. Only the CDR3 DNA is retained, 42 bases long and in frame from the first base. V trim: 7 bases; J trim: 8 bases; unmatched bases: 11. From the germline V gene, CDR1 is SQVTM and CDR2 is ANQGSEA. What the time point label conveys for this sample: patch test 1, 2 weeks after DPC sensitization. Per the publication, the treatment or condition label means: therapeutic diphenylcyclopropenone sensitization with weekly scalp DPC. At each patch-test visit, blood was drawn before the patch test was applied. Patients were eligible if aged 18 to 70, diagnosed with alopecia and judged suitable for DPC therapy, and pregnant patients were excluded. Unfractionated whole blood was collected in Tempus Blood RNA tubes, and total RNA was extracted from that blood.

The library relied on RACE. Sequencing was carried out with a NextSeq 500. Library preparation attached unique molecular identifiers to individual cDNA molecules for quantitative, reproducible TCR counting. Each blood RNA sample was used to sequence both TCR alpha and TCR beta chains. The authors processed their data as follows. A median of roughly 99,000 TCRs per sample was observed, with a range of about 23,224 to 700,000. The Decombinator software suite was used to annotate the V, J and CDR3 of the TCR reads. For PS versus PT1 abundance plots, all samples were subsampled to the same number of TCRs (28,000). TCRs were defined as expanded if absent before sensitization and observed at least eight times at the 2-week time point. In TCRdb, the public reads were trimmed at Q25 with fastp and aligned with MiXCR, with productive beta chains retained. When rows share a CDR3 protein, they turn into one entry using the most common DNA and genes. The V and J calls were determined by TCRdb, not by the authors. Within this sample are 75,000 to 100,000 distinct CDR3 sequences, with about an eighth of them counted one time only. About 3.7% of the sample lies in the top ten.

Specimen: whole blood, collected in connection with sensitization to the hapten diphenylcyclopropenone (DPC). The origin of this receptor is a woman aged 55-69 years with alopecia areata. Some clones in this sample may be carry-over from other donors' samples. This chain joins TRBV29-1 to TRBJ1-6, with 7 central nucleotides matching TRBD1. CDR3 loop: CSAQTGVRDSPLHF. The bases are TGCAGCGCCCAAACAGGGGTCCGAGATTCACCCCTCCACTTT.